What follows describes a single T cell receptor beta chain. What it binds is not known. The CDR3 covers 13 residues. V was shortened by 4 bases and J by 4 bases, with 10 bases between the two germline ends. CDR1 LGHDT and CDR2 YNNKEL come from the germline V gene (reference sequence). Generated by immunoSEQ multiplex PCR, the TCRdb table keeps only in-frame clones and is missing some. The top ten clones hold about 4% of a sample with tens of thousands of clones, 70% of them seen once. Cells that had been cultured for about 10 days were the source of isolated CD4+ T cells. Cultures got half-medium changes with IL-2 on days 3 and 7. The data were obtained in a study of vaccination effects on CD4 cells after COVID-19. General study results and limits: Only a single clone (1 of 255 vaccine-induced clones in healthy vaccinees) cross-reacted with common cold coronaviruses. Vaccine- and infection-induced clones showed marked clonal contraction late following vaccination.

The sequencing used CD4+ T cells from PBMCs cultured without peptide, collected before COVID-19 vaccination. The chain uses TRBV3-1 (or the pseudogene TRBV3-2) and TRBJ1-2; TRBD1 is a possible D gene (5 bases). This clonotype originated in a human donor who received a COVID-19 vaccine. The CDR3 sequence: CASSRGGLYGYTF. In nucleotides, the CDR3 is TGTGCCAGCAGCCGCGGGGGACTCTATGGCTACACCTTC.